The rows below give T cell receptor beta chains drawn from one sample of a study of blood T cell repertoires in COVID-19. Sequencing used immunoSEQ multiplex PCR; TCRdb keeps in-frame clones, though not all of them. The repertoire holds some 250,000 clones, with about 90% as singletons. Sequenced: peripheral blood. These receptors all come from a man in his fifties or sixties who had recovered from COVID-19. The CDR3 runs from the conserved cysteine through the conserved F or W. D genes are given only for firm matches. The size of a clone is reported for some rows only, either as once, few or many, or as a class for expanded clones.

j_gene,v_gene,d_gene,abundance,CDR3aa,CDR3nt
TRBJ1-6,TRBV27,NA,NA,CASKLDSNFYSPLHF,TGTGCCAGCAAATTGGACAGTAATTTCTATTCACCCCTCCACTTT
TRBJ2-2,TRBV19,TRBD1,NA,CASFKDTGQQNTGELFF,TGTGCCAGTTTCAAGGACACGGGACAGCAAAACACCGGGGAGCTGTTTTTT
TRBJ2-5,TRBV5-1,TRBD1,NA,CASSPGTGGYQETQYF,TGCGCCAGCAGCCCAGGGACAGGGGGCTATCAGGAGACCCAGTACTTC
TRBJ2-1,TRBV2,TRBD2,NA,CASSELAVYNEQFF,TGTGCCAGCTCGGAACTAGCGGTTTACAATGAGCAGTTCTTC
TRBJ1-6,TRBV5-5,TRBD1,NA,CASSQGQAGSYNSPLHF,TGTGCCAGCAGCCAGGGACAGGCAGGCTCCTATAATTCACCCCTCCACTTT
TRBJ2-1,TRBV4-1,TRBD2,once,CASSQEPTSGTYNEQFF,TGCGCCAGCAGCCAAGAACCGACTAGCGGGACATACAATGAGCAGTTCTTC
TRBJ1-1,TRBV15,NA,NA,CATSRPGRGYTEAFF,TGTGCCACCAGCAGACCCGGGAGGGGTTACACTGAAGCTTTCTTT
TRBJ1-5,TRBV18,TRBD1,few,CASSPMGQGAIGQPQHF,TGTGCCAGCTCACCGATGGGACAGGGGGCAATAGGGCAGCCCCAGCATTTT
TRBJ1-1,TRBV5-1,TRBD1,NA,CASSLEAGGRTEAFF,TGCGCCAGCAGCTTGGAGGCAGGGGGAAGGACTGAAGCTTTCTTT
TRBJ1-1,TRBV11-3,TRBD1,NA,CASSLRRPSDRDTEAFF,TGTGCCAGCAGCTTACGGCGTCCATCGGACAGGGATACTGAAGCTTTCTTT
TRBJ2-1,TRBV19,NA,NA,CASNDIDRSYNEQFF,TGTGCCAGTAACGACATTGACCGCTCCTACAATGAGCAGTTCTTC
TRBJ1-3,TRBV10-3,NA,NA,CAISELTGLGNTIYF,TGTGCCATCAGTGAGTTGACAGGACTTGGAAACACCATATATTTT
TRBJ2-1,TRBV5-5,NA,NA,CASSPTGGTSPLNEQFF,TGTGCCAGCAGTCCAACAGGGGGGACTAGCCCCCTAAATGAGCAGTTCTTC
TRBJ2-1,TRBV5-1,TRBD2,NA,CASSLRGLAGIYNEQFF,TGCGCCAGCAGCCTCCGGGGACTAGCGGGGATATACAATGAGCAGTTCTTC
TRBJ2-6,TRBV14,NA,NA,CASSPRVSAGANVLTF,TGTGCCAGCAGCCCCAGGGTTTCCGCTGGGGCCAACGTCCTGACTTTC
TRBJ2-1,TRBV19,TRBD1,NA,CASSTRQGSQFF,TGTGCCAGTAGTACAAGACAGGGGTCGCAGTTCTTC
TRBJ2-5,TRBV3-1/TRBV3-2,TRBD1,NA,CASSQAGQGPQETQYF,TGTGCCAGCAGCCAAGCGGGACAGGGACCCCAAGAGACCCAGTACTTC
TRBJ2-5,TRBV20-1,NA,once,CSKRNRETQYF,TGCAGTAAAAGGAACAGAGAGACCCAGTACTTC
TRBJ1-4,TRBV6-5,NA,NA,CASSYRGREKLFF,TGTGCCAGCAGTTACAGGGGCCGGGAAAAACTGTTTTTT
TRBJ1-1,TRBV14,NA,NA,CASSQTGHWNTEAFF,TGTGCCAGCAGCCAAACGGGACACTGGAACACTGAAGCTTTCTTT
TRBJ1-4,TRBV7-9,NA,NA,CASTLRSEKLFF,TGTGCCAGTACCCTACGGAGTGAAAAACTGTTTTTT
TRBJ2-7,TRBV6-6,NA,NA,CASSYVSYEQYF,TGTGCCAGCAGTTACGTCAGCTACGAGCAGTACTTC
TRBJ2-5,TRBV5-5,TRBD1,once,CASSRDSSFMTQYF,TGTGCCAGCAGCAGGGACAGTAGCTTTATGACCCAGTACTTC